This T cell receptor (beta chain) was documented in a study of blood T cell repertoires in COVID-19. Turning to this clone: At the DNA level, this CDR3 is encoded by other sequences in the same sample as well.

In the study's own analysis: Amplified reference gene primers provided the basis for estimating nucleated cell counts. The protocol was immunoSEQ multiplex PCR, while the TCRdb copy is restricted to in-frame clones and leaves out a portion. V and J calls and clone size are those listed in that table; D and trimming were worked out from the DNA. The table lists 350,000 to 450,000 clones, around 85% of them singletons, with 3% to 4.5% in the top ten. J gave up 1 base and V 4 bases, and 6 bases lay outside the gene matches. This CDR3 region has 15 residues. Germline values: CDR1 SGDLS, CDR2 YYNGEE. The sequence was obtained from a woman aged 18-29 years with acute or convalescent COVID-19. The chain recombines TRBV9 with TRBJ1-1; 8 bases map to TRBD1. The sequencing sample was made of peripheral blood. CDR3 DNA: TGTGCCAGCAGCCCCCGACAGGGGCGGAACACTGAAGCTTTCTTT. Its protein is CASSPRQGRNTEAFF. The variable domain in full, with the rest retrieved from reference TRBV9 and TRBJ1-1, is DSGVTQTPKHLITATGQRVTLRCSPRSGDLSVYWYQQSLDQGLQFLIQYYNGEERAKGNILERFSAQQFPDLHSELNLSSLELGDSALYFCASSPRQGRNTEAFFGQGTRLTVV.